A selection of T cell receptor beta chains follows, all from one sample in a study of beta chain features in type 1 diabetes. Generated by immunoSEQ multiplex PCR, the TCRdb table keeps only in-frame clones and is missing some. Among some 350,000 clones listed, roughly 14% were seen once. Input material: naive CD4+ T cells from blood. Receptors were obtained from a woman under 30 with type 1 diabetes. Each CDR3 is given without its conserved first and last residue. A D gene is named only where the DNA matches it firmly.

d_call: TRBD2
v_call: TRBV19
j_call: TRBJ2-3
cdr3_aa: ASSPLGSGRGTDTQY

d_call: .
v_call: TRBV25-1
j_call: TRBJ1-1
cdr3_aa: ASRSGQSNTEAF

d_call: .
v_call: TRBV5-4
j_call: TRBJ1-1
cdr3_aa: ASSPRTDMSTEAF

d_call: TRBD2
v_call: TRBV30
j_call: TRBJ2-5
cdr3_aa: AWTPGLAFHQETQY

d_call: .
v_call: TRBV5-1
j_call: TRBJ2-5
cdr3_aa: ASSSSYAETQY

d_call: .
v_call: TRBV7-9
j_call: TRBJ2-3
cdr3_aa: ASSRDSAGDTQY

d_call: .
v_call: TRBV30
j_call: TRBJ2-7
cdr3_aa: AWSFPFGEQY

d_call: TRBD2
v_call: TRBV5-4
j_call: TRBJ2-7
cdr3_aa: ASSLGPGLASEQY

d_call: .
v_call: TRBV28
j_call: TRBJ1-2
cdr3_aa: ASSSTGNYGYT

d_call: TRBD1
v_call: TRBV29-1
j_call: TRBJ2-1
cdr3_aa: SVEDRQGVYNEQF

d_call: .
v_call: TRBV2
j_call: TRBJ1-1
cdr3_aa: ASSLALVNTEAF

d_call: .
v_call: TRBV7-3
j_call: TRBJ2-7
cdr3_aa: ASSLNHASVYEQY

d_call: .
v_call: TRBV19
j_call: TRBJ2-5
cdr3_aa: ASRGATTSGTQY

d_call: TRBD2
v_call: TRBV30
j_call: TRBJ2-5
cdr3_aa: AWRSGSHQETQY

d_call: TRBD2
v_call: TRBV7-8
j_call: TRBJ2-5
cdr3_aa: ASSSGLAGGGTQY

d_call: TRBD1
v_call: TRBV2
j_call: TRBJ1-2
cdr3_aa: ASSEQGQGPGYT

d_call: TRBD2
v_call: TRBV18
j_call: TRBJ2-3
cdr3_aa: ASSPPRLAHSTDTQY

d_call: TRBD2
v_call: TRBV13
j_call: TRBJ2-5
cdr3_aa: ASSTSGLAQETQY

d_call: TRBD2
v_call: TRBV28
j_call: TRBJ2-5
cdr3_aa: ASSLSRTSPRGDQY

d_call: TRBD1
v_call: TRBV9
j_call: TRBJ1-1
cdr3_aa: ASSVLGQGVYTEAF

d_call: TRBD1
v_call: TRBV5-1
j_call: TRBJ2-7
cdr3_aa: ASSRDRDKQY

d_call: .
v_call: TRBV11-2
j_call: TRBJ1-2
cdr3_aa: ASSSRGPDAYGYT

d_call: .
v_call: TRBV6-5
j_call: TRBJ2-2
cdr3_aa: ASYDGQTNTGELF

d_call: .
v_call: TRBV19
j_call: TRBJ2-1
cdr3_aa: ASSRPWTGNNEQF

d_call: TRBD2
v_call: TRBV11-2
j_call: TRBJ2-5
cdr3_aa: ASSLRLAGGQETQY

d_call: .
v_call: TRBV10-2
j_call: TRBJ2-4
cdr3_aa: ASSDRVFVAKNIQY